These 5 T cell receptor beta chains share one sample of origin, sequenced in a study of T cells in tumors after PD-1 blockade. Clones were sequenced by immunoSEQ multiplex PCR, and TCRdb holds only the in-frame ones, with some missing. The repertoire includes about 59,000 clones, over 75% of them detected once, and roughly 12% sits in the top ten. This material consisted of PBMCs, taken before anti-PD-1 treatment. The receptor set was obtained from a human donor with basal cell carcinoma.

The V and J genes are TRBV5-8 and TRBJ2-7; 11 nucleotides match TRBD1. The CDR3 is 14 residues long. The trim removed 4 bases at V and 4 bases at J, leaving 4 bases unmatched. CDR1 and CDR2 from the germline V gene are SGHTS and YDEGEE. The CDR3 reads CASSVDRGRYEQYF. The CDR3 DNA is TGTGCCAGCAGCGTGGACAGGGGGCGGTACGAGCAGTACTTC.

This chain uses TRBV9 with TRBJ1-2; TRBD1 matches at 11 bases. Germline trimming cut 4 bases from V and 3 bases from J; bases unmatched to any gene: 8. The CDR3 is made up of 16 amino acids. In germline, CDR1 is SGDLS, CDR2 YYNGEE. Here the CDR3 reads CASSMSLGQGDYGYTF. As DNA, the CDR3 is TGTGCCAGCAGCATGTCTCTGGGACAGGGGGACTATGGCTACACCTTC.

This clone was seen more than once but under ten times. The chain couples TRBV11-3 to TRBJ1-2; 9 positions match TRBD1. The CDR3 sequence is 14 residues long. CDR1 and CDR2 (germline): SGHNT, YENEEA. V lost 5 bases and J lost 7; bases outside the gene matches: 8. Written as DNA, the CDR3 is TGTGCCAGCAGCCCGACGGACAGGGGAGGTGGCTACACCTTC. Translated, it gives CASSPTDRGGGYTF.

The chain employs TRBV28 and TRBJ2-2, with D possibly being TRBD2 (6 bases). Trimming took off 6 bases at V and 6 bases at J, with 17 bases between the two ends. This CDR3 has 15 residues. Germline-derived CDR1 and CDR2 are MDHEN and SYDVKM. The CDR3, as DNA: TGTGCCAGCAGCATCCACCCTTGGGGGGCCGGGGAGCTGTTTTTT. Its protein product is CASSIHPWGAGELFF.

CDR3: CASSRNLGTEAFF. For the CDR3, the DNA is TGTGCCAGCAGCCGTAATCTGGGCACTGAAGCTTTCTTT. The rearrangement joins TRBV6-2 or TRBV6-3 to TRBJ1-1, with D unclear. CDR1 is MNHEY and CDR2 is SVGEGT in the germline V gene. Trimming cost V 6 bases and J 4 bases, with 12 bases left between them. The CDR3 is 13 residues long.